This T cell receptor beta chain was sequenced during a study of PD-1 blockade in classical Hodgkin lymphoma. Indicated time point: cycle 4 day 1 (C4D1), after less than seven weeks of nivolumab. There was relapse after autologous stem cell transplantation in every patient, and there was variation in brentuximab vedotin exposure. Details on this clone: The antigen is undetermined.

Assay: immunoSEQ multiplex PCR; the TCRdb copy retains only in-frame clones and omits some. Of about 89,000 clones listed, 90% are singletons. V lost 2 bases and J lost 4; bases outside the gene matches: 8. The CDR3 consists of 17 residues. Germline values: CDR1 SGHNT, CDR2 YENEEA. General study results and limits: Exclusion applied to patients who initiated nivolumab less than 1 year following ASCT.

Sequencing used peripheral blood mononuclear cells (PBMCs), obtained before the fourth cycle of nivolumab. This receptor was taken from a human donor with classical Hodgkin lymphoma. The chain combines TRBV11-3 with TRBJ2-2; TRBD1 matches 9 bases. The CDR3, as DNA: TGTGCCAGCAGCTTACAGATTCCGGGACAGGGCACCGGGGAGCTGTTTTTT. Its translation: CASSLQIPGQGTGELFF. The full variable domain, completed using reference TRBV11-3 and TRBJ2-2, is EAGVVQSPRYKIIEKKQPVAFWCNPISGHNTLYWYLQNLGQGPELLIRYENEEAVDDSQLPKDRFSAERLKGVDSTLKIQPAELGDSAVYLCASSLQIPGQGTGELFFGEGSRLTVL.